The 26 T cell receptor beta chains presented below share a single source sample, sequenced in a study of blood T cell repertoires in COVID-19. Sequencing was performed with immunoSEQ multiplex PCR; in TCRdb, only in-frame clones are kept and a portion is missing. The table shows about 250,000 clones, with 85% to 90% occurring only once. Sample: peripheral blood. The origin of the receptors is an elderly man with acute or convalescent COVID-19.

The chain has TRBV11-2 and TRBJ2-1; D perhaps matches TRBD2 (5 bases). The CDR3 has 13 residues. V shed 5 bases and J shed 5 bases, with 10 bases lying between them. From germline, CDR1 is SGHAT and CDR2 FQNNGV. Here the CDR3 DNA reads TGTGCCAGCAGCCCTAGCTGGGACAATGAGCAGTTCTTC. Its translation: CASSPSWDNEQFF.

The J gene is TRBJ2-1, the V gene TRBV11-3, with 9 bases fitting TRBD2. This CDR3 is built from 15 residues. Trimming took 5 bases from V and 7 from J; bases not matched to a gene: 9. CDR1 is SGHNT, CDR2 YENEEA, per germline. The chain's CDR3 is CASSPRLAGKNEQFF. The CDR3 nucleotides are TGTGCCAGCAGCCCCCGCCTAGCGGGGAAGAATGAGCAGTTCTTC.

This chain joins TRBV10-3 and TRBJ2-5; D is possibly TRBD2 (5 bases). Germline V CDR1 and CDR2: ENHRY, SYGVKD. Trimming left V 10 bases short and J 4 bases short, with 13 bases between. CDR3 length: 12 residues. This CDR3 is CASGLSVETQYF. The DNA of the CDR3 is TGTGCCAGCGGACTCTCGGTAGAGACCCAGTACTTC.

There are a few counts of this clone. This chain links TRBV7-2 with TRBJ1-6; D gene unclear. The CDR3 length is 13 residues. Trimming left V 6 bases short and J 11 bases short, with 14 bases between. Per the germline V gene, CDR1 is SGHTA and CDR2 is FQGNSA. The chain's CDR3 is CASRAGQSTPLHF. CDR3 DNA: TGTGCCAGCAGGGCTGGGCAGTCAACACCCCTCCACTTT.

The CDR3 region is CASSQGVLAGDNEQFF. CDR3 sequence (DNA): TGCGCCAGCAGCCAAGGGGTGCTAGCGGGGGACAATGAGCAGTTCTTC. V usage is TRBV4-1 and J usage is TRBJ2-1, with 10 bases lining up with TRBD2. CDR1 and CDR2 (germline): MGHRA, YSYEKL. The ends lost 1 base at V and 5 bases at J; junction bases unmatched: 5. This CDR3 spans 16 amino acids.

V is TRBV4-3 and J is TRBJ1-1; weak D call: TRBD1 (6 bases). V was cut by 0 bases and J by 2 bases, with 13 bases left in between. The CDR3 runs to 16 residues. CDR1 and CDR2 from the germline V gene are LGHNA and YSLEER. CDR3 amino acids: CASSQDEGQDNTEAFF. As DNA, the CDR3 is TGCGCCAGCAGCCAAGATGAGGGACAAGATAACACTGAAGCTTTCTTT.

This chain uses TRBV5-6 with TRBJ2-3; D remains unclear. The CDR3 contains 15 residues. Germline V lookup: CDR1 SGHDT, CDR2 YYEEEE. Between the trimmed V and J ends, which lost 3 bases and 4 bases, there was a span of 15 bases. CDR3 in amino acids: CASSYGSRGADTQYF. The CDR3 DNA reads TGTGCCAGCAGCTACGGTAGCCGAGGTGCAGATACGCAGTATTTT.

The V and J genes are TRBV11-2 and TRBJ1-2, with no clear D. The length of the CDR3 is 14 residues. Trimming pared 1 base from V and 4 bases from J, leaving 10 bases between. CDR1 is SGHAT, CDR2 FQNNGV, per germline. The CDR3 loop reads CASSLGPGFYGYTF. As DNA, the CDR3 is TGTGCCAGCAGCTTAGGACCAGGATTCTATGGCTACACCTTC.

The genes are TRBV28 and TRBJ2-7; the D gene is possibly TRBD1 (6 bases). V was shortened by 3 bases and J by 0 bases, with 9 bases between the two germline ends. The germline V gene encodes CDR1 MDHEN and CDR2 SYDVKM. There are 14 residues in the CDR3. The CDR3 DNA reads TGTGCCAGCAGTTTTCAAGGGGGCTCCTACGAGCAGTACTTC. As protein: CASSFQGGSYEQYF.

This chain uses TRBV7-2 with TRBJ1-3; D gene ambiguous. This CDR3 has 14 residues. V lost 7 bases, J lost 6 bases, and 16 bases lay in between. The V gene's germline CDR1 is SGHTA and CDR2 FQGNSA. As DNA, the CDR3 is TGTGCCAGCAACCTAGGAGGGATTCCAAACACCATATATTTT. Its protein product is CASNLGGIPNTIYF.

The chain has TRBV7-6 and TRBJ1-1, with TRBD1 as a possible D gene (5 bases). Germline CDR1 SGHVS, CDR2 FNYEAQ. The CDR3 totals 13 residues. V shed 6 bases and J shed 5 bases, with 13 bases lying between them. Here the CDR3 reads CASREDGGTEAFF. In DNA, the CDR3 is TGTGCCAGCAGAGAAGACGGGGGGACTGAAGCTTTCTTT.

The chain uses TRBV9 and TRBJ1-5; D not certain. This CDR3 spans 16 amino acids. Between the trimmed V and J ends, which lost 0 bases and 4 bases, there was a span of 14 bases. Germline lookup yields CDR1 SGDLS and CDR2 YYNGEE. The DNA of the CDR3 is TGTGCCAGCAGCGTAGCTTGTCGGGTCACAAATCAGCCCCAGCATTTT. The encoded protein is CASSVACRVTNQPQHF.

This clone was detected only once. The gene calls are TRBV19 and TRBJ1-2; D gene unclear. The CDR3 spans 13 residues. Trimming removed 3 bases from V and 8 bases from J, with 13 bases in between. Germline V gives CDR1 LNHDA, CDR2 SQIVND (reference sequence). The CDR3: CASSIMPREGYTF. DNA for the CDR3: TGTGCCAGTAGTATCATGCCCCGAGAGGGCTACACCTTC. Full variable domain (missing parts from reference TRBV19 and TRBJ1-2): DGGITQSPKYLFRKEGQNVTLSCEQNLNHDAMYWYRQDPGQGLRLIYYSQIVNDFQKGDIAEGYSVSREKKESFPLTVTSAQKNPTAFYLCASSIMPREGYTFGSGTRLTVV.

About this clone itself: Additional DNA sequences in this sample encode the identical CDR3. The V gene is TRBV28, the J gene TRBJ2-7; TRBD2 aligns across 10 bases. The length of the CDR3 is 13 residues. Germline V gene sequence: CDR1 MDHEN, CDR2 SYDVKM. The V and J ends lost 6 bases and 3 bases, in that order; junction bases with no gene match: 2. The CDR3 spells CASRSSGSYEQYF. CDR3 coding DNA: TGTGCCAGCAGATCTAGCGGGAGCTACGAGCAGTACTTC.

This clone occurred once. CDR3 sequence (DNA): TGTGCCAGCAGCCCCTGGCAGGGTCAGCCCCAGCATTTT. This translates into CASSPWQGQPQHF. The V and J genes are TRBV11-2 and TRBJ1-5, with a weak D call TRBD1 (5 bases). V was trimmed by 5 bases and J by 6 bases, leaving 11 bases between them. Germline CDR1 is SGHAT and CDR2 is FQNNGV. The CDR3 is made up of 13 amino acids.

The chain is built from TRBV6-5 and TRBJ2-7; 7 bases are a match to TRBD1. The germline V gene has CDR1 MNHEY and CDR2 SVGAGI. Trimming took 2 bases from V and 6 from J; bases not matched to a gene: 10. The CDR3 consists of 15 residues. The CDR3 region has the DNA TGTGCCAGCAGTTACAGGGGGCAGGGGATCGCCGAGCAGTACTTC. Translated: CASSYRGQGIAEQYF.

The V gene is TRBV28, the J gene TRBJ2-5; D gene unclear. From germline, CDR1 is MDHEN and CDR2 SYDVKM. Trimming took 7 bases from V and 5 from J, leaving 20 bases between them. This CDR3 region has 15 residues. CDR3 in amino acids: CASTSLSLPRETQYF. CDR3 in DNA: TGTGCCAGCACGAGCCTATCCCTCCCGAGGGAGACCCAGTACTTC. The entire variable domain, with the rest obtained from reference TRBV28 and TRBJ2-5, is as follows: DVKVTQSSRYLVKRTGEKVFLECVQDMDHENMFWYRQDPGLGLRLIYFSYDVKMKEKGDIPEGYSVSREKKERFSLILESASTNQTSMYLCASTSLSLPRETQYFGPGTRLLVL.

About this clone: Germline and junction disagree at one end, which may indicate a read error. This rearrangement joins TRBV6-2 or TRBV6-3 to TRBJ1-1; a weak D match, TRBD1 (6 bases). The CDR3 covers 13 residues. Germline V gene data show CDR1 as MNHEY and CDR2 as SVGEGT. Here the CDR3 reads CASSYRGNPEAFF. The CDR3 DNA follows: TGTGCCAGCAGTTACAGGGGGAACCCTGAAGCTTTCTTT.

The V and J genes are TRBV3-1 (or the pseudogene TRBV3-2) and TRBJ2-2; D perhaps matches TRBD1 (5 bases). The germline gives CDR1 LGHDT, CDR2 YNNKEL (reference sequence). V was cut by 0 bases and J by 3 bases, with 14 bases left in between. This CDR3 region has 17 residues. Written as DNA, the CDR3 is TGTGCCAGCAGCCAAGAGTTGGTGGGGCGCGACACCGGGGAGCTGTTTTTT. Encoded protein: CASSQELVGRDTGELFF.

The V gene is TRBV3-1 (or the pseudogene TRBV3-2), the J gene TRBJ2-3; D is possibly TRBD1 (6 bases). Germline assignment: CDR1 LGHDT and CDR2 YNNKEL (reference sequence). V was cut by 6 bases and J by 2 bases, with 15 bases left in between. The CDR3 spans 15 residues. Here the CDR3 DNA reads TGTGCCAGCAGACGCTCAGGGGACCCCACAGATACGCAGTATTTT. Its protein is CASRRSGDPTDTQYF.

The gene calls are TRBV4-1 and TRBJ2-5; D might be TRBD2 (6 bases). CDR1 is MGHRA and CDR2 is YSYEKL in the germline V gene. V dropped 4 bases and J dropped 5 bases, with 11 bases sitting between them. CDR3 size: 13 residues. CDR3 in DNA: TGCGCCAGCAGCCCGGAAGGGAGGGAGACCCAGTACTTC. As protein: CASSPEGRETQYF.

The V and J genes are TRBV10-3 and TRBJ2-7; 7 nucleotides line up with TRBD1. In germline, CDR1 is ENHRY, CDR2 SYGVKD. This CDR3 contains 13 residues. The V gene end was trimmed by 6 bases and the J gene end by 3 bases; junction bases not matched to a gene: 5. CDR3 in amino acids: CAISGQVSYEQYF. The CDR3 coding sequence is TGTGCCATCAGCGGACAGGTGAGCTACGAGCAGTACTTC.

This clone has just one count. The chain has TRBV19 and TRBJ1-6; TRBD1 agrees at 8 bases. The CDR3 has 16 amino acids. Germline V lookup: CDR1 LNHDA, CDR2 SQIVND (reference sequence). V gave up 6 bases and J gave up 0 bases; unmatched junction bases: 4. CDR3 protein: CASSDRGISYNSPLHF. In nucleotides, the CDR3 is TGTGCCAGTAGCGACAGGGGAATCTCCTATAATTCACCCCTCCACTTT.

The chain employs TRBV4-3 and TRBJ1-4; D not resolved. CDR3 length: 15 residues. In germline, CDR1 is LGHNA, CDR2 YSLEER. Deletions cut 4 bases from V and 5 bases from J, with 14 bases between. The CDR3 DNA is TGCGCCAGCAGCCGATCGGACTTGGGGAATGAAAAACTGTTTTTT. Protein sequence: CASSRSDLGNEKLFF.

This chain joins TRBV7-2 and TRBJ2-1, with 10 positions matching TRBD2. This CDR3 has 15 residues. V lost 4 bases and J lost 5; bases outside the gene matches: 5. Germline V CDR1 and CDR2: SGHTA, FQGNSA. CDR3 sequence (DNA): TGTGCCAGCAGCTCCCTAGCGGGGGTTAACAATGAGCAGTTCTTC. It translates to CASSSLAGVNNEQFF.

CDR3 amino acids: CASSFGQGKYEQYF. In DNA form, the CDR3 reads TGTGCCAGCAGTTTTGGGCAGGGTAAATACGAGCAGTACTTC. This sequence joins TRBV27 and TRBJ2-7; TRBD1 is a possible D gene (5 bases). The CDR3 loop spans 14 amino acids. Germline loops: CDR1 MNHEY, CDR2 SMNVEV (reference sequence). Trimming took off 3 bases at V and 4 bases at J, with 13 bases between the two ends.